These 9 T cell receptor beta chains were sequenced from one sample in a study. MiXCR, run by TCRdb on the RT-PCR reads, gives a single entry per CDR3 protein. This sample has about 700,000 distinct CDR3 sequences; 14% occur once, and the top ten carry 3.6%. The sample comprised memory CD4+ T cells from blood. Receptors originate from a female donor in good health, serving as a healthy control.

In its sample, this clonotype was seen a few times. The rearrangement uses TRBV5-1 and TRBJ2-2; 13 bases agree with TRBD2. The V gene end was trimmed by 4 bases and the J gene end by 4 bases; junction bases not matched to a gene: 7. CDR1 SGHRS and CDR2 YFSETQ come from the germline V gene. This CDR3 has 17 amino acids. The CDR3 protein is CASSRTSGSRSTGELFF. Here the CDR3 DNA reads TGCGCCAGCAGCCGGACTAGCGGGAGTCGAAGCACCGGGGAGCTGTTTTTT.

The chain carries TRBV7-2 and TRBJ2-2; 11 bases fit TRBD2. J gave up 4 bases and V 5 bases, and 6 bases lay outside the gene matches. CDR1 and CDR2 (germline): SGHTA, FQGNSA. The CDR3 has 16 amino acids. CDR3 in DNA: TGTGCCAGCAGCCCCCGACTAGCGGGGTTCACCGGGGAGCTGTTTTTT. Translated: CASSPRLAGFTGELFF.

This clonotype was seen ten or more times. This chain uses TRBV4-2 with TRBJ2-3; TRBD2 might be the D (6 bases). V lost 4 bases to trimming and J lost 1 base, with 15 bases between them. The CDR3 has 16 residues. Germline CDR1 and CDR2: LGHNA and YNFKEQ. The CDR3 region is CASSPGPTGGTDTQYF. The CDR3 nucleotides are TGTGCCAGCAGCCCAGGGCCTACGGGGGGCACAGATACGCAGTATTTT.

The chain recombines TRBV5-6 with TRBJ1-2; 8 positions match TRBD1. The CDR3 contains 14 residues. Looked up from germline, CDR1 is SGHDT and CDR2 is YYEEEE. V was pared by 5 bases and J by 5 bases, with 8 bases of the junction left unmatched. CDR3 nucleotide sequence: TGTGCCAGCAGACTGGCGGGACAGGCATATGGCTACACCTTC. It is translated as CASRLAGQAYGYTF.

This clonotype was observed many times. The chain has TRBV12-3 or TRBV12-4 and TRBJ1-5; D remains ambiguous. The germline V and J ends were trimmed by 4 bases and 6 bases, with 7 bases remaining between them. This CDR3 comprises 12 residues. The CDR3 spells CASSYRIQPQHF. As DNA, the CDR3 is TGTGCCAGCAGTTATAGAATTCAGCCCCAGCATTTT.

This clonotype has more than one count but fewer than ten. The CDR3 reads CASSKGSRRVSYNEQFF. CDR3 sequence (DNA): TGTGCCAGCAGCAAGGGGAGTCGGAGGGTTTCCTACAATGAGCAGTTCTTC. The chain joins TRBV6-2 or TRBV6-3 to TRBJ2-1; a possible D gene is TRBD2 (6 bases). V was clipped by 6 bases and J by 1 base, with 19 bases between them. Looked up from germline, CDR1 is MNHEY and CDR2 is SVGEGT. The CDR3 runs 17 residues.

The chain has TRBV3-1 and TRBJ2-5; D perhaps matches TRBD2 (5 bases). Germline V CDR1 and CDR2: LGHDT, YNNKEL (reference sequence). CDR3 size: 14 residues. V gave up 0 bases and J gave up 5 bases, with 10 bases separating them. CDR3 region: CASSQETRGETQYF. Written as DNA, the CDR3 is TGTGCCAGCAGCCAAGAAACCCGCGGGGAGACCCAGTACTTC.

This clonotype was counted many times. The chain links TRBV9 to TRBJ1-1, with unresolved D. With 0 bases removed from V and 1 base from J, the gap between germline ends came to 7 bases. This CDR3 comprises 14 residues. Germline V CDR1 and CDR2: SGDLS, YYNGEE. This chain's CDR3 is CASSVVPSNTEAFF. DNA for the CDR3: TGTGCCAGCAGCGTAGTTCCGTCGAACACTGAAGCTTTCTTT.

This chain connects TRBV9 to TRBJ2-7; 9 nucleotides align to TRBD1. CDR3 length equals 13 residues. The trim removed 7 bases at V and 2 bases at J, leaving 4 bases unmatched. Germline assignment: CDR1 SGDLS and CDR2 YYNGEE. CDR3 sequence: CASARQGAYEQYF. As DNA, the CDR3 is TGTGCCAGCGCGAGACAGGGGGCCTACGAGCAGTACTTC.